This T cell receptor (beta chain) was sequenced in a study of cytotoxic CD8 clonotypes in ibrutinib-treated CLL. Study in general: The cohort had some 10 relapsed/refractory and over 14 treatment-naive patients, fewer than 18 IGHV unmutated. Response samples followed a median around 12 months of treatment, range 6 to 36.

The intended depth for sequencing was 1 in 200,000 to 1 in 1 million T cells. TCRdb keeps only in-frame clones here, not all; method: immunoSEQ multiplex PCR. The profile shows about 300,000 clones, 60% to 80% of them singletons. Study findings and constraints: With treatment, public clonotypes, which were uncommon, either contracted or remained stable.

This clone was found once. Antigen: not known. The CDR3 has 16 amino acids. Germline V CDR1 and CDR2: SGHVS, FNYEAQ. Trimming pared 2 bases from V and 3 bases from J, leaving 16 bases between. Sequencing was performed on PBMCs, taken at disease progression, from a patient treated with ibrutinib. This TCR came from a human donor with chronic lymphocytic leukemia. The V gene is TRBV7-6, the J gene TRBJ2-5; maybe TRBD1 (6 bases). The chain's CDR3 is CASSLRATDRKETQYF. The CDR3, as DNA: TGTGCCAGCAGCTTACGGGCGACGGACAGAAAAGAGACCCAGTACTTC.